The sequence of this T cell receptor (beta chain) was determined in a study of blood T cell repertoires in COVID-19. Looking at the study overall: Acute and convalescent COVID-19 specimens originated in the United States, Italy and Spain. Sample material is recorded as cDNA or gDNA derived from T cells, B-cell-depleted T cells, or PBMCs.

Authors' methods: Reference gene primer amplification in the assay estimated nucleated cell counts. Using immunoSEQ multiplex PCR, the repertoire was profiled, and TCRdb retains in-frame clones only, with some absent. That table supplies the V and J calls and clone size; D and trimming were determined from the DNA. Counted here are under 300,000 clones, approximately 82% occurring once; the ten biggest clones make up around 3.4%. Germline values: CDR1 SGHRS, CDR2 YFSETQ. The CDR3 is made up of 16 amino acids. Trimming left V 4 bases short and J 3 bases short, with 19 bases between. The clonotype comes from a woman aged 18-29 years with acute or convalescent COVID-19. The sequenced sample was peripheral blood. V is TRBV5-1 and J is TRBJ1-1; TRBD1 might be the D (6 bases). In nucleotides, the CDR3 is TGCGCCAGCAGCCCCCGGGGGGGCGGGTCGGACACTGAAGCTTTCTTT. Its protein product is CASSPRGGGSDTEAFF. The full variable domain, rest sourced from reference TRBV5-1 and TRBJ1-1, is KAGVTQTPRYLIKTRGQQVTLSCSPISGHRSVSWYQQTPGQGLQFLFEYFSETQRNKGNFPGRFSGRQFSNSRSEMNVSTLELGDSALYLCASSPRGGGSDTEAFFGQGTRLTVV.